Each of the 27 T cell receptor beta chains below was sequenced from the same sample in a study of beta chain features in type 1 diabetes. Investigators reverse transcribed all isolated RNA, so they sequenced expressed TCRB transcripts. Some clones are missing from TCRdb's copy, which holds only in-frame ones; the method was immunoSEQ multiplex PCR. The sample carries about 220,000 clones, approximately 11% recorded once. The sample consisted of central memory CD4+ T cells from blood. The receptors here all came from a man younger than 35 in good health.

The rearrangement joins TRBV11-3 to TRBJ2-5; 8 bases are shared with TRBD1. The V gene end was trimmed by 5 bases and the J gene end by 5 bases; junction bases not matched to a gene: 10. The germline V gene has CDR1 SGHNT and CDR2 YENEEA. This CDR3 region has 15 residues. CDR3 in DNA: TGTGCCAGCAGCACCGGACAGGGTGACTTGGAGACCCAGTACTTC. It specifies CASSTGQGDLETQYF. The complete variable domain, with remaining parts taken from reference TRBV11-3 and TRBJ2-5, reads EAGVVQSPRYKIIEKKQPVAFWCNPISGHNTLYWYLQNLGQGPELLIRYENEEAVDDSQLPKDRFSAERLKGVDSTLKIQPAELGDSAVYLCASSTGQGDLETQYFGPGTRLLVL.

This clone was detected a few times. The same CDR3 is also encoded by other DNA sequences in this sample. This chain connects TRBV4-3 to TRBJ2-5; 10 nucleotides agree with TRBD2. With 1 base clipped from V and 2 bases from J, the junction kept 4 bases outside the gene matches. This CDR3 has 16 amino acids. CDR1 is LGHNA and CDR2 is YSLEER in the germline V gene. The CDR3 coding sequence is TGCGCCAGCAGCCAAGGGACTAGCGGAGCTCAAGAGACCCAGTACTTC. Translated, it gives CASSQGTSGAQETQYF.

The chain combines TRBV9 with TRBJ2-5, with D unresolved. The germline CDR1 and CDR2 sequences are SGDLS and YYNGEE. Trimming took off 5 bases at V and 5 bases at J, with 22 bases between the two ends. The length of the CDR3 is 16 residues. The CDR3 loop is CASSPRLGAIRETQYF. The CDR3 bases are TGTGCCAGCAGTCCACGGCTGGGTGCGATCAGGGAGACCCAGTACTTC.

The chain employs TRBV4-3 and TRBJ1-2, with D hard to call. The CDR3 spans 13 residues. Germline-derived CDR1 and CDR2 are LGHNA and YSLEER. V dropped 0 bases and J dropped 1 base, with 3 bases sitting between them. The CDR3 nucleotides are TGCGCCAGCAGCCAAGATGGTAACTATGGCTACACCTTC. Translating it yields CASSQDGNYGYTF.

The chain uses TRBV7-2 and TRBJ2-4, with D possibly TRBD1 on 7 matching bases. CDR1 is SGHTA, CDR2 FQGNSA, per germline. Trimming left V 5 bases short and J 9 bases short, with 17 bases between. CDR3 size: 14 residues. CDR3 protein: CASSNTGAEGIQYF. CDR3 bases: TGTGCCAGCAGCAATACAGGGGCGGAGGGCATTCAGTACTTC.

This clone turned up a few times. This chain links TRBV7-8 with TRBJ2-6; 7 nucleotides align to TRBD1. V was clipped by 5 bases and J by 0 bases; unmatched bases: 10. The CDR3 loop spans 18 amino acids. CDR1 SGHVS and CDR2 FQNEAQ come from the germline V gene. CDR3 nucleotide sequence: TGTGCCAGCAGCCCAAGACAGGGACAAAGCTCTGGGGCCAACGTCCTGACTTTC. The encoded protein is CASSPRQGQSSGANVLTF.

This clone has a handful of counts. The V gene is TRBV29-1, the J gene TRBJ2-1; possibly TRBD1 for D (5 bases). V dropped 3 bases and J dropped 6 bases, with 6 bases sitting between them. The CDR3 extends over 11 amino acids. The germline CDR1 and CDR2 sequences are SQVTM and ANQGSEA. This CDR3 is CSVDRANEQFF. DNA of the CDR3: TGCAGCGTTGACAGGGCCAATGAGCAGTTCTTC.

This chain connects TRBV11-1 to TRBJ2-3, with a weak D call TRBD1 (7 bases). Germline CDR1 reads SGHAT; CDR2 reads FQDESV (reference sequence). CDR3 length: 14 amino acids. V was pared by 2 bases and J by 6 bases, with 12 bases between. CDR3 region: CASSLSPGGDTQYF. The CDR3 DNA is TGTGCCAGCAGCTTATCCCCAGGGGGGGATACGCAGTATTTT.

The CDR3 DNA reads TGTGCCAGCAGCTTTCCCGCTAGCGGGAGGGAGGAGCCAGATACGCAGTATTTT. Its protein is CASSFPASGREEPDTQYF. The chain links TRBV7-2 to TRBJ2-3; the match to TRBD2 covers 12 bases. Trimming at V came to 3 bases and at J to 4 bases, leaving 11 bases not matched to a gene. The CDR3 spans 18 residues. Germline values: CDR1 SGHTA, CDR2 FQGNSA.

Concerning this clone: Other DNA sequences in this sample translate to the same CDR3. V usage is TRBV5-1 and J usage is TRBJ2-3, with 10 nucleotides matching TRBD2. In germline, CDR1 is SGHRS, CDR2 YFSETQ. V was clipped by 4 bases and J by 0 bases; unmatched bases: 5. CDR3 length equals 16 residues. CDR3 sequence: CASSLGLAASTDTQYF. The DNA for the CDR3 is TGCGCCAGCAGCCTAGGACTAGCGGCTAGCACAGATACGCAGTATTTT.

This clone was seen only a few times. Being one base from a much bigger clone, this may be a read error. The chain uses TRBV29-1 and TRBJ2-7; D might be TRBD1 (6 bases). The CDR3 runs to 17 residues. Germline CDR1 and CDR2: SQVTM and ANQGSEA. V was shortened by 2 bases and J by 2 bases, with 22 bases between the two germline ends. The CDR3 here is CSVEPRDAGARPYEQYF. The DNA for the CDR3 is TGCAGCGTTGAACCGCGAGATGCAGGGGCGCGCCCCTACGAGCAGTACTTC.

This clone was counted a few times. J is TRBJ2-7 and V is TRBV7-9; 8 nucleotides match TRBD2. The CDR3 is 14 residues long. Germline assignment: CDR1 SEHNR and CDR2 FQNEAQ (reference sequence). The V gene end was trimmed by 5 bases and the J gene end by 0 bases; junction bases not matched to a gene: 3. Written as DNA, the CDR3 is TGTGCCAGCAGCGCGACTAGCGTCTCCTACGAGCAGTACTTC. Its protein is CASSATSVSYEQYF.

Only a few counts were recorded for this clone. The chain uses TRBV29-1 and TRBJ1-3; D gene unclear. From germline, CDR1 is SQVTM and CDR2 ANQGSEA. Trimming took 3 bases from V and 4 from J, leaving 4 bases between them. The CDR3 extends over 11 amino acids. This chain's CDR3 is CSVDMGNTIYF. In DNA form, the CDR3 reads TGCAGCGTTGACATGGGAAACACCATATATTTT. Complete variable domain (other parts from reference TRBV29-1 and TRBJ1-3): SAVISQKPSRDICQRGTSLTIQCQVDSQVTMMFWYRQQPGQSLTLIATANQGSEATYESGFVIDKFPISRPNLTFSTLTVSNMSPEDSSIYLCSVDMGNTIYFGEGSWLTVV.

This clone was picked up a small number of times. The chain carries TRBV9 and TRBJ2-7; D gene unclear. This CDR3 spans 15 amino acids. V gave up 0 bases and J gave up 2 bases, with 12 bases separating them. The germline V gene encodes CDR1 SGDLS and CDR2 YYNGEE. The CDR3 reads CASSVEGRPTYEQYF. The CDR3 DNA is TGTGCCAGCAGCGTAGAGGGCAGGCCGACCTACGAGCAGTACTTC.

This clone was counted a few times. V and J are TRBV6-1 and TRBJ2-3, with no clear D. The germline V and J ends were trimmed by 6 bases and 2 bases, with 9 bases remaining between them. CDR1 and CDR2 (germline): MNHNS, SASEGT. CDR3 length equals 13 residues. Here the CDR3 reads CASRLTFTDTQYF. The DNA of the CDR3 is TGTGCCAGCAGGTTAACCTTCACAGATACGCAGTATTTT.

The J gene is TRBJ2-3, the V gene TRBV7-2, with 7 bases matching TRBD2. CDR1 is SGHTA, CDR2 FQGNSA, per germline. The CDR3 contains 13 residues. Trimming took 5 bases from V and 11 from J; bases not matched to a gene: 10. The CDR3 here is CASSASGRAGQYF. CDR3 nucleotides: TGTGCCAGCAGCGCTAGCGGCCGGGCCGGGCAGTATTTT.

V gene TRBV11-1 combines with J gene TRBJ2-7, with 7 positions matching TRBD1. CDR3 length equals 14 residues. V lost 7 bases to trimming and J lost 1 base; unmatched junction nucleotides: 7. Germline V gives CDR1 SGHAT, CDR2 FQDESV (reference sequence). DNA of the CDR3: TGTGCCAGCACCGGGACAGCTGTATCCTACGAGCAGTACTTC. Amino acids: CASTGTAVSYEQYF.

The rearrangement uses TRBV5-4 and TRBJ2-7; D not certain. Trimming pared 5 bases from V and 0 bases from J, leaving 9 bases between. CDR1 is SGHNT and CDR2 is YYREEE in the germline V gene (reference sequence). CDR3 length: 13 residues. The CDR3 nucleotides are TGTGCCAGCAGTTCCGACCACTCCTACGAGCAGTACTTC. Translating it yields CASSSDHSYEQYF. Drawing the rest from reference TRBV5-4 and TRBJ2-7, the complete variable domain is ETGVTQSPTHLIKTRGQQVTLRCSSQSGHNTVSWYQQALGQGPQFIFQYYREEENGRGNFPPRFSGLQFPNYSSELNVNALELDDSALYLCASSSDHSYEQYFGPGTRLTVT.

J is TRBJ2-3 and V is TRBV28; TRBD2 matches 9 bases. Trimming cost V 7 bases and J 5 bases; bases outside gene matches: 10. CDR3 length equals 15 residues. CDR1 is MDHEN and CDR2 is SYDVKM in the germline V gene. CDR3 residues: CASTIAGVDGDTQYF. CDR3 sequence (DNA): TGTGCCAGCACCATAGCGGGAGTGGACGGAGATACGCAGTATTTT.

The chain joins TRBV11-1 to TRBJ2-5; 13 bases line up with TRBD2. The CDR3 runs to 16 residues. With V trimmed by 5 bases and J by 4 bases, 7 bases remained unmatched. The germline V gene encodes CDR1 SGHAT and CDR2 FQDESV (reference sequence). CDR3 in amino acids: CASSRGTSGIGETQYF. CDR3 coding DNA: TGTGCCAGCAGCAGAGGGACTAGCGGGATAGGAGAGACCCAGTACTTC.

This clone was counted a few times. The genes are TRBV5-1 and TRBJ2-7, with TRBD2 matching over 7 bases. Germline V gene lookup returns CDR1 SGHRS and CDR2 YFSETQ. V dropped 2 bases and J dropped 1; count of bases not matched to a gene: 3. The CDR3 loop spans 14 amino acids. CDR3 protein: CASSFASGSYEQYF. Here the CDR3 DNA reads TGCGCCAGCAGCTTCGCTAGCGGATCCTACGAGCAGTACTTC.

The sample holds a few counts of this clone. The chain carries TRBV9 and TRBJ2-2, with TRBD1 as a possible D gene (5 bases). Between the trimmed V and J ends, which lost 0 bases and 6 bases, there was a span of 18 bases. The CDR3 totals 17 residues. Germline CDR1 reads SGDLS; CDR2 reads YYNGEE. The CDR3 nucleotides read TGTGCCAGCAGCGTAGCCCCGGAGACCAGGGTGTCCGGGGAGCTGTTTTTT. Protein product: CASSVAPETRVSGELFF.

In its sample, this clone was seen a few times. At one end, the junction sequence differs from germline, possibly due to a read error. This chain connects TRBV7-8 to TRBJ2-5; 7 bases agree with TRBD1. Germline V gene sequence: CDR1 SGHVS, CDR2 FQNEAQ. The CDR3 is 15 amino acids. The CDR3 sequence is CASSLAWDSEETQYF. For the CDR3, the DNA is TGTGCCAGCAGCCTAGCCTGGGACAGCGAAGAGACCCAGTACTTC.

The chain recombines TRBV5-4 with TRBJ2-1; 9 positions agree with TRBD1. The ends lost 4 bases at V and 12 bases at J; junction bases unmatched: 5. Germline CDR1 SGHNT, CDR2 YYREEE (reference sequence). CDR3 length: 12 residues. For the CDR3, the DNA is TGTGCCAGCAGCCAACCGGGACAGGGGCAGTTCTTC. This codes for CASSQPGQGQFF.

CDR3 protein: CASSLGSKDTQYF. CDR3 in DNA: TGTGCCAGCAGCTTAGGTAGTAAAGATACGCAGTATTTT. This chain links TRBV11-1 with TRBJ2-3; D is unresolved. CDR1 is SGHAT and CDR2 is FQDESV in the germline V gene (reference sequence). The V end was cut by 1 base, the J end by 5 bases, with 7 bases between. The CDR3 is 13 amino acids.

The chain links TRBV6-5 to TRBJ1-5; D unclear. V lost 6 bases to trimming and J lost 2 bases, with 14 bases between them. This CDR3 has 15 amino acids. From germline, CDR1 is MNHEY and CDR2 SVGAGI. The CDR3 sequence is CASSRDGGRNQPQHF. CDR3 sequence (DNA): TGTGCCAGCAGCAGAGACGGCGGGCGCAATCAGCCCCAGCATTTT.

This clone was detected a few times. The chain combines TRBV2 with TRBJ2-7, with TRBD1 identical over 7 bases. The length of the CDR3 is 13 residues. Germline lookup yields CDR1 SNHLY and CDR2 FYNNEI. Trimming removed 5 bases from V and 3 bases from J; junction bases left unmatched: 4. The CDR3 here is CASSYRDSYEQYF. The CDR3 region has the DNA TGTGCCAGCAGTTACCGGGACAGCTACGAGCAGTACTTC.